This TCR beta chain appears in the sequencing data of a study of cytomegalovirus exposure and HLA in healthy donors. Across the study: The early release's HLA-typed donors yielded 80 million to 95 million unique TCRs. Of all 400 or so donors who were genotyped, around 79% belonged to the Caucasian-associated ancestry cluster.

A remark on this clone: What it recognizes is unknown.

Study-level results: There were 150 to 200 TCR beta chains listed as cytomegalovirus-associated. The presence/absence work took it that sequencing depth was about the same across donors.

In the PCR, 60 Vbeta and 13 Jbeta primers were used. Measured with immunoSEQ multiplex PCR; TCRdb has only the in-frame clones, and not every one. The data hold some 140,000 clones, with 75% observed a single time. Germline V gene sequence: CDR1 SGHDN, CDR2 FVKESK. The CDR3 sequence is 13 residues long. Trimming removed 4 bases from V and 5 bases from J, with 11 bases in between. The sequencing input was PBMCs. The chain employs TRBV14 and TRBJ2-5; a weak D match, TRBD1 (6 bases). This clonotype was obtained from a man aged 30 to 39 in good health and CMV-seronegative. Written as DNA, the CDR3 is TGTGCCAGCAGCCTCAGGGGATGGGAGACCCAGTACTTC. Translating it yields CASSLRGWETQYF. Together with reference TRBV14 and TRBJ2-5, the CDR3 gives the full variable domain: EAGVTQFPSHSVIEKGQTVTLRCDPISGHDNLYWYRRVMGKEIKFLLHFVKESKQDESGMPNNRFLAERTGGTYSTLKVQPAELEDSGVYFCASSLRGWETQYFGPGTRLLVL.